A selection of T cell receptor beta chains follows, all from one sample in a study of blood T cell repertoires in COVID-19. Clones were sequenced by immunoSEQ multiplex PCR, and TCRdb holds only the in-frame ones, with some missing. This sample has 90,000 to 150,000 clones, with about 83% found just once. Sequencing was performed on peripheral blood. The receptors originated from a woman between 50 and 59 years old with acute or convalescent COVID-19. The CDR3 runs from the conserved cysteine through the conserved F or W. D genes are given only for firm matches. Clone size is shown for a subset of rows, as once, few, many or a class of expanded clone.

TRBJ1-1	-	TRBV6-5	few	TGTGCCAGCAAAAACAGTTTGGGCACTGAAGCTTTCTTT	CASKNSLGTEAFF
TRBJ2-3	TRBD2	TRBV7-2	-	TGTGCCAGCAGCCTGAAACTAGCGGGACCCCACATCAACACAGATACGCAGTATTTT	CASSLKLAGPHINTDTQYF
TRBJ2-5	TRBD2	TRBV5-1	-	TGCGCCAGCAGCTTCGGACTAGCGGGGGGTCCTCAAGAGACCCAGTACTTC	CASSFGLAGGPQETQYF
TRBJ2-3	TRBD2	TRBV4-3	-	TGCGCCAGCAGCCGAAGACTAGCGGCCACAGATACGCAGTATTTT	CASSRRLAATDTQYF
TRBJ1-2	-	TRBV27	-	TGTGCCAGCAGTTTTTCCGGGGGGCATGGCTACACCTTC	CASSFSGGHGYTF
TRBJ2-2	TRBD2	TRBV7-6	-	TGTGCCAGCAGCTTAGGGATAGCGGGGGACACCGGGGAGCTGTTTTTT	CASSLGIAGDTGELFF
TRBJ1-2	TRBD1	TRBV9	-	TGTGCCAGCAGCGTCCTCGGGACAGGGAACTATGGCTACACCTTC	CASSVLGTGNYGYTF
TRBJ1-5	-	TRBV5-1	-	TGCGCCAGCAGTCGGGGGAACAATCAGCCCCAGCATTTT	CASSRGNNQPQHF
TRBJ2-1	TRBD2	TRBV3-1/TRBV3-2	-	TGTGCCAGCAGCCAAGTTAGCGGGAGGGCCAAGAATGAGCAGTTCTTC	CASSQVSGRAKNEQFF
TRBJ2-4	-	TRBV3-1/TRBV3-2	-	TGTGCCAGCAGCCAAGATAGAGGAGGAGTAAACATTCAGTACTTC	CASSQDRGGVNIQYF
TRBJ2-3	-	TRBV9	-	TGTGCCAGCAGCGTAGCTGGTAACAGGGCCCGCACAGATACGCAGTATTTT	CASSVAGNRARTDTQYF
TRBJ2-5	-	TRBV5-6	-	TGTGCCAGCAGCCCGGGGTATGGGAGGGGGTTCAATCAAGAGACCCAGTACTTC	CASSPGYGRGFNQETQYF
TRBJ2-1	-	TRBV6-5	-	TGTGCCAGCAGTTACTCGCAGGGATCCTCCTACAATGAGCAGTTCTTC	CASSYSQGSSYNEQFF
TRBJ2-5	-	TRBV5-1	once	TGCGCCAGCAGCTTACTCTCGGGGACCCAGTACTTC	CASSLLSGTQYF
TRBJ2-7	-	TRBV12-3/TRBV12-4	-	TGTGCCAGCAGTTTTAGGGGCTCCTACGAGCAGTACTTC	CASSFRGSYEQYF
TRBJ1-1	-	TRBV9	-	TGTGCCAGCAGCGTATCGCGGGCTTTCTTT	CASSVSRAFF
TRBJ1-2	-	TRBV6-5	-	TGTGCCAGCAGTTACTCGACGGGATCTGGCTACACCTTC	CASSYSTGSGYTF
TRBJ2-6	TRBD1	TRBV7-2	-	TGTGCCAGCAGCCCACGGGACAGGGCATTCTCTGGGGCCAACGTCCTGACTTTC	CASSPRDRAFSGANVLTF
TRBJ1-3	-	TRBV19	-	TGTGCCAGTAGGACGGGGATATCCATATATTTT	CASRTGISIYF
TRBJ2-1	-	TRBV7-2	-	TGTGCCAGCAGCAAACCTCGAGGTCCGTCTGTCTACAATGAGCAGTTCTTC	CASSKPRGPSVYNEQFF
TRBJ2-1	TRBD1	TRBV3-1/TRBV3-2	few	TGTGCCAGCAGCCAAGATACAGGGGGGTCCTACAATGAGCAGTTCTTC	CASSQDTGGSYNEQFF
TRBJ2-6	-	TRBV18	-	TGTGCCAGCTCACCAAATACACCCCCCTCTGGGGCCAACGTCCTGACTTTC	CASSPNTPPSGANVLTF
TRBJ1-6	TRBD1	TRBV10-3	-	TGTGCCATCGGGACAGGGGGAGACAAGGGATATAATTCACCCCTCCACTTT	CAIGTGGDKGYNSPLHF
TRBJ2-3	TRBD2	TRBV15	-	TGTGCCACCAGCAGAGATCCCGGGGGTAGCGGGACAGATACGCAGTATTTT	CATSRDPGGSGTDTQYF
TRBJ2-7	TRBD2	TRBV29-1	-	TGCAGCCCACATCCAGGCTGGCTAGCGGGAGGTTACGAGCAGTACTTC	CSPHPGWLAGGYEQYF